This record concerns one TCR beta chain sequence. The antigen remains undetermined. CDR1 and CDR2 (germline): SGDLS, YYNGEE. The J segment lost 6 bases and the V segment lost 3 bases, leaving 12 bases of the junction unmatched. CDR3 length: 15 amino acids. Measured with immunoSEQ multiplex PCR; TCRdb has only the in-frame clones, and not every one. The sample shows 120,000 to 150,000 clones, about 91% of them seen only once. The source of the sample is a study of T cell responses to AZD1222 COVID-19 vaccine. Study-wide results and caveats: Females outnumbered males among donors, who were mostly white British; clonal diversity was possibly underestimated. Across spike, vaccine-associated CD4 TCRs were found, dominant at 160-218 and 743-854.

The source is an adult in good health. This specimen was peripheral blood, taken on day 0 of AZD1222 vaccination. The V call is TRBV9, the J call TRBJ2-7; 7 bases align to TRBD1. CDR3 bases: TGTGCCAGCAGCGCCACGGGACAGCCAAACGGCGAGCAGTACTTC. Translated: CASSATGQPNGEQYF.